This TCR beta chain is from a study of T cells in narcolepsy (dated by TCRdb to the late 2010s). For the study in its entirety: Patients with narcolepsy type 1 or type 2 (NT1, NT2) and healthy control donors were enrolled in the study. The study sought autoreactive T cells targeting hypocretin neuron self-antigens (hypocretin, TRIB2) in narcolepsy patients, using TCR Vbeta sequencing to track clonotypes in blood and CSF. Points the paper makes about the study in general: Patients and controls had similar numbers of sequenced blood memory CD4+ clonotypes, with averages of about 39,494 in patients and 30,000 to 35,000 in controls. Autoreactive clonotypes were reported to be detected serially in the blood of the same patients and of different patients, but not in the blood of healthy controls. No sequences matching autoreactive T cell clones were contained in some blood memory CD4+ repertoires from patients and controls. In plots comparing CSF and blood CD4+ T cell clonotypes from the same patient, HCRT-specific and TRIB2-specific autoreactive clonotypes were highlighted.

Compared with germline, V lacks 6 bases and J lacks 1 base; bases without a gene match: 9. From a lookup of the germline V gene, CDR1 and CDR2 are MGHRA and YSYEKL. The CDR3 runs 16 residues from the cysteine to the phenylalanine. The sequence is cut down to CDR3 DNA, 48 bases in frame from base 1. For TCR Vbeta sequencing, memory CD4+ T cells were sorted ex vivo from the peripheral blood of narcolepsy patients and healthy controls. Receptor amplification or capture employed the immunoSEQ multiplex PCR assay. The immuneACCESS repertoire file appears here via TCRdb, limited to in-frame rearrangements. These files lack a portion of the clones; in checked studies, under half of the deficit traces to unresolved V genes, and the cause of the others is not known. Recorded for this sample are tens of thousands of clones; about 85% of them occurred a single time. The ten top clones hold roughly 1.4% of the sample.

A note on this clone: Its antigen target is currently unknown. Within one base of it there is no much larger clone, and no base qualities were kept.

This sequence originates from a human donor with narcolepsy. The sequenced sample consisted of CD45RA- memory CD4+ T cells from PBMCs. The sample's cell subset or site label, decoded: memory T cells sorted ex vivo from peripheral blood. Rearrangement joined TRBV4-1 to TRBJ2-3, with 8 bases matching TRBD1. This receptor has the CDR3 CASSQGQVGGTDTQYF. The nucleotide sequence reads as follows: TGCGCCAGCAGTCAGGGACAGGTCGGAGGCACAGATACGCAGTATTTT.